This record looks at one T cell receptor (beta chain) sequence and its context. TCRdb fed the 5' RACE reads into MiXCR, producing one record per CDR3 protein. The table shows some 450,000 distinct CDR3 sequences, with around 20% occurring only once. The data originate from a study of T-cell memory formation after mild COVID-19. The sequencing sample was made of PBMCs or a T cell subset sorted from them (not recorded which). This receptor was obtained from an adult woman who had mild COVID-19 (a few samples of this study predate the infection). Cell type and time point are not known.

The CDR3 reads CASSFVLGRGNTEAFF. CDR3 DNA: TGTGCCAGCAGCTTCGTATTAGGCAGGGGGAACACTGAAGCTTTCTTT. The V call is TRBV11-2, the J call TRBJ1-1; D may be TRBD1 (6 bases). Germline V gene sequence: CDR1 SGHAT, CDR2 FQNNGV. This CDR3 spans 16 amino acids. With 3 bases removed from V and 1 base from J, the gap between germline ends came to 15 bases.